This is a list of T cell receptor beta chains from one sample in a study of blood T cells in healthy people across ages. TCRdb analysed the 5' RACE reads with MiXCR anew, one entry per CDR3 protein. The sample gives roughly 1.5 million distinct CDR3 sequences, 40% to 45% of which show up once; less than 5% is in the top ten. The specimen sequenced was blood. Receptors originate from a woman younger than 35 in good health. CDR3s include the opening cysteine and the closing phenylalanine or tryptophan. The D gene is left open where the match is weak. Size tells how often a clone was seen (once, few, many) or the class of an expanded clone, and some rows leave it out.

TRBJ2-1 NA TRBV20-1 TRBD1 TGCAGTGGCCCGGGACAGGGGGATAATGAGCAGTTCTTC CSGPGQGDNEQFF
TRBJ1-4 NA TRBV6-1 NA TGTGCCAGCAGTGGAGACAGTTTGGAGACAACTAATGAAAAACTGTTTTTT CASSGDSLETTNEKLFF
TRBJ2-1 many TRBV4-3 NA TGCGCCAGCAGCCAAGGCGTAGCATCCTACAATGAGCAGTTCTTC CASSQGVASYNEQFF
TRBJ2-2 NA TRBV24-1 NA TGTGCCACCAGTGAGGACAGTAACACCGGGGAGCTGTTTTTT CATSEDSNTGELFF
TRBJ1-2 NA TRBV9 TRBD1 TGTGCCAGCAGCCAAGACAGGGGGCGGAACTATGGCTACACCTTC CASSQDRGRNYGYTF
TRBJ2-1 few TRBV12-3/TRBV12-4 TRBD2 TGTGCCAGCAGTACGCGGGACTACGACAATGAGCAGTTCTTC CASSTRDYDNEQFF
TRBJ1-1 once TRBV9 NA TGTGCCAGCAGCGCCCGGGCCGACTTCGAAGCTTTCTTT CASSARADFEAFF
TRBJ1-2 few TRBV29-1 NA TGCAGCGTTGTGGGCGGGGCGCTCAACGCTGGCTACACCTTC CSVVGGALNAGYTF
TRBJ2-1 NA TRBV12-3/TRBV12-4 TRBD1 TGTGCCAGCAGTCCAGACAGGGGAATTACCTACAATGAGCAGTTCTTC CASSPDRGITYNEQFF
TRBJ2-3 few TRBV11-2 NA TGTGCCAGCAGCTTAACCGGATCTCGCGCAGCAGATACGCAGTATTTT CASSLTGSRAADTQYF
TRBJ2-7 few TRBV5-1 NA TGCGCCAGCAGTTTGCCAGGGTCGGCGGAGCAGTACTTC CASSLPGSAEQYF
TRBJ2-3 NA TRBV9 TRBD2 TGTGCCAGCAGCCGTAAAGCGGGGCCGGGGGATACGCAGTATTTT CASSRKAGPGDTQYF
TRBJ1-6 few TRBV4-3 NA TGCGCCAGCAGCCAAGTCTACGGGGTTTCACCCCTCCACTTT CASSQVYGVSPLHF
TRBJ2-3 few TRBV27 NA TGTGCCAGCAGTTTAATGGCAGGGACCACAGATACGCAGTATTTT CASSLMAGTTDTQYF
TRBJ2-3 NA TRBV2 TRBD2 TGTGCCAGCAGTGAATTCTGGACTAGTTTCGGGACAGATACGCAGTATTTT CASSEFWTSFGTDTQYF